This TCR beta chain was retrieved from a study of human T cells and chemical hapten exposure. Germline values: CDR1 SGHRS, CDR2 YFSETQ. Trimming at V came to 5 bases and at J to 5 bases, leaving 9 bases not matched to a gene. The CDR3 spans 15 residues. Time point: patch test 1, 2 weeks after DPC sensitization. Treatment denoted: therapeutic diphenylcyclopropenone sensitization with weekly scalp DPC. TCRdb reprocessed the RACE reads with MiXCR, giving one entry per CDR3 protein. The table has about 90,000 distinct CDR3 sequences, about 10% seen once. This clonotype showed up just a few times. The sample was whole blood, taken in connection with sensitization to the hapten diphenylcyclopropenone (DPC). The TCR originated in a man aged 40-55 years with alopecia areata. Some clones in this sample may be carry-over from other donors' samples. V and J are TRBV5-1 and TRBJ2-2; 7 nucleotides line up with TRBD2. The CDR3 is CASSSAAGVTGELFF. The CDR3 DNA reads TGCGCCAGCAGTAGTGCGGCGGGAGTTACCGGGGAGCTGTTTTTT.